These 16 T cell receptor beta chains share one sample of origin, sequenced in a study of identical twins. In TCRdb, the 5' RACE reads were re-called with MiXCR into one record per CDR3 protein. The sample lists some 660,000 distinct CDR3 sequences; approximately 9% were seen once. These data also formed part of another study, on yellow fever vaccine responses in identical twins.

Material: PBMCs. The receptors stem from a woman aged 18-29 years in good health.

This clonotype was detected many times. The rearrangement uses TRBV7-8 and TRBJ2-3; D assignment may be TRBD1 or TRBD2 (5 bases each). This CDR3 is built from 18 residues. The V and J ends lost 5 bases and 1 base respectively, with 22 bases between them. CDR1 and CDR2 (germline): SGHVS, FQNEAQ. CDR3 bases: TGTGCCAGCAGCCCCTCCCCCGGGACCCCCGGCCGCACAGATACGCAGTATTTT. It codes for CASSPSPGTPGRTDTQYF.

This clonotype was counted between two and nine times. The V gene is TRBV27, the J gene TRBJ1-1, with 8 bases identical to TRBD1. The V and J ends lost 8 bases and 2 bases, in that order; junction bases with no gene match: 10. This CDR3 spans 15 amino acids. Germline V gene data show CDR1 as MNHEY and CDR2 as SMNVEV (reference sequence). In DNA, the CDR3 is TGTGCCAGCGCAATATTGGACAGGGCAAACACTGAAGCTTTCTTT. It encodes CASAILDRANTEAFF.

This clonotype was detected many times. V is TRBV6-2 or TRBV6-3 and J is TRBJ2-1; D not resolved. Trimming stripped 4 bases from V and 9 bases from J, with 7 bases between. From germline, CDR1 is MNHEY and CDR2 SVGEGT. This CDR3 region has 11 residues. The CDR3 here is CASSSVGEQFF. The CDR3 DNA follows: TGTGCCAGCAGTTCGGTAGGTGAGCAGTTCTTC.

This clonotype was picked up many times. V gene TRBV4-1 combines with J gene TRBJ2-1; D is possibly TRBD2 (5 bases). The CDR3 sequence is 14 residues long. CDR1 and CDR2 from the germline V gene are MGHRA and YSYEKL. The V end was cut by 1 base, the J end by 9 bases, with 13 bases between. The CDR3 reads CASSQGEGKREQFF. The CDR3 DNA sequence: TGCGCCAGCAGCCAAGGAGAGGGAAAGCGTGAGCAGTTCTTC.

This clonotype has just a few counts. This chain joins TRBV5-1 and TRBJ1-2; the D gene is possibly TRBD1 (5 bases). The V gene lost 0 bases and the J gene lost 0 bases, with 9 bases spanning the gap. Germline assignment: CDR1 SGHRS and CDR2 YFSETQ. This CDR3 region has 15 residues. The CDR3 nucleotides read TGCGCCAGCAGCTTGGAAGGGGCGACTAACTATGGCTACACCTTC. It codes for CASSLEGATNYGYTF.

This clonotype occurred a few times. The V gene is TRBV15, the J gene TRBJ2-5; D is ambiguous. Germline lookup yields CDR1 LNHNV and CDR2 YYDKDF (reference sequence). V lost 2 bases, J lost 3 bases, and 13 bases lay in between. CDR3 length: 15 residues. In nucleotides, the CDR3 is TGTGCCACCAGCAGAACACCGTACCCGGAAGAGACCCAGTACTTC. Translated, it gives CATSRTPYPEETQYF.

V is TRBV27 and J is TRBJ2-7; 8 nucleotides match TRBD2. J lost 3 bases, V lost 8 bases, and 9 bases had no gene match. This CDR3 is 14 amino acids long. Germline CDR1 reads MNHEY; CDR2 reads SMNVEV (reference sequence). In DNA form, the CDR3 reads TGTGCCAGCCGCACGGGAGGGGGAGACTACGAGCAGTACTTC. It yields the protein CASRTGGGDYEQYF.

This clonotype was observed a few times. The chain carries TRBV2 and TRBJ1-5; D is perhaps TRBD1 (5 bases). The germline V gene has CDR1 SNHLY and CDR2 FYNNEI. The CDR3 covers 15 residues. V was trimmed by 3 bases and J by 2 bases, leaving 11 bases between them. CDR3 sequence reads: CASSDAGLGNQPQHF. CDR3 sequence (DNA): TGTGCCAGCAGTGATGCAGGGCTGGGCAATCAGCCCCAGCATTTT.

This clonotype was recorded at least ten times. The chain uses TRBV20-1 and TRBJ1-1; D possibly corresponds to TRBD1 (6 bases). CDR1 and CDR2 (germline): DFQATT, SNEGSKA (reference sequence). The CDR3 length is 12 residues. CDR3 protein: CAGALGDTEAFF. CDR3 nucleotide sequence: TGCGCGGGGGCATTAGGGGACACTGAAGCTTTCTTT.

This chain joins TRBV12-3 or TRBV12-4 and TRBJ1-5, with D perhaps TRBD1 (6 bases). The CDR3 covers 14 residues. Trimming stripped 7 bases from V and 6 bases from J, with 16 bases between. In DNA form, the CDR3 reads TGTGCCAGCAACACCGGGACAATTGGTCAGCCCCAGCATTTT. Amino acids: CASNTGTIGQPQHF.

This clonotype was observed a handful of times. This rearrangement joins TRBV4-2 to TRBJ2-7; 10 bases are shared with TRBD2. CDR3 size: 17 residues. With 0 bases clipped from V and 3 bases from J, the junction kept 8 bases outside the gene matches. The germline CDR1 and CDR2 sequences are LGHNA and YNFKEQ. As DNA, the CDR3 is TGTGCCAGCAGCCAAGATCTTGGACTAGCGGACAGCTACGAGCAGTACTTC. Translating it yields CASSQDLGLADSYEQYF.

The J gene is TRBJ2-7, the V gene TRBV4-3; D is possibly TRBD1 or TRBD2 (6 bases each). Trimming removed 3 bases from V and 2 bases from J, with 14 bases in between. Germline V gene lookup returns CDR1 LGHNA and CDR2 YSLEER. The CDR3 consists of 15 residues. The CDR3 loop reads CASSHRTRGAYEQYF. The DNA for the CDR3 is TGCGCCAGCAGCCACCGGACAAGGGGGGCCTACGAGCAGTACTTC.

Ten or more counts support this clonotype. The CDR3, as DNA: TGTGCCAGCAGTACCGGCGGCGGGACCTTAACAGATACGCAGTATTTT. Protein: CASSTGGGTLTDTQYF. The chain links TRBV12-3 or TRBV12-4 to TRBJ2-3, with a weak D call TRBD2 (6 bases). The V end was cut by 5 bases, the J end by 3 bases, with 18 bases between. The CDR3 has 16 amino acids.

This sequence joins TRBV20-1 and TRBJ2-7, with TRBD1 matching over 10 bases. With V trimmed by 2 bases and J by 7 bases, 11 bases remained unmatched. In germline, CDR1 is DFQATT, CDR2 SNEGSKA (reference sequence). This CDR3 contains 15 residues. CDR3 nucleotides: TGCAGTGCTAGAACAACCGGGACAGGGGATGGGGAGCAGTACTTC. It yields the protein CSARTTGTGDGEQYF.

The V gene is TRBV10-1, the J gene TRBJ2-3; D gene unclear. The CDR3 length is 14 residues. The V and J ends lost 3 bases and 4 bases respectively, with 11 bases between them. The V gene's germline CDR1 is WNHNN and CDR2 SYGVQD (reference sequence). The CDR3 DNA sequence: TGCGCCAGCAGTGATAGCTTAGAGGCAGATACGCAGTATTTT. This translates into CASSDSLEADTQYF.

This chain joins TRBV28 and TRBJ2-6, with unresolved D. Germline values: CDR1 MDHEN, CDR2 SYDVKM. CDR3 length: 15 amino acids. The ends were cut back, 6 bases at V and 1 base at J, with 10 bases in the middle. The CDR3 loop is CASSPQRSGANVLTF. The CDR3 coding sequence is TGTGCCAGCAGCCCCCAGAGGTCTGGGGCCAACGTCCTGACTTTC.